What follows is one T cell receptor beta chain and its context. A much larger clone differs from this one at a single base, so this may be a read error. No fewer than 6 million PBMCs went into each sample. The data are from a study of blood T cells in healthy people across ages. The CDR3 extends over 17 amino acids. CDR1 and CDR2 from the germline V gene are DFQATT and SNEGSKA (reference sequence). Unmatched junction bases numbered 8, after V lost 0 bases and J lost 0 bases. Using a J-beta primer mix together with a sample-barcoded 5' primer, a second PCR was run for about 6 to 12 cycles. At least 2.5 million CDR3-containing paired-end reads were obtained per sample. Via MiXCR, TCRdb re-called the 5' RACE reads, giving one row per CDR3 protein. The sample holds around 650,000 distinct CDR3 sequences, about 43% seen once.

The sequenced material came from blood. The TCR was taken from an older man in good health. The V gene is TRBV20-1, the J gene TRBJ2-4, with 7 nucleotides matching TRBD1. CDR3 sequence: CSARDRDRGLAKNIQYF. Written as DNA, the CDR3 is TGCAGTGCTAGAGACCGGGACAGAGGACTAGCCAAAAACATTCAGTACTTC.